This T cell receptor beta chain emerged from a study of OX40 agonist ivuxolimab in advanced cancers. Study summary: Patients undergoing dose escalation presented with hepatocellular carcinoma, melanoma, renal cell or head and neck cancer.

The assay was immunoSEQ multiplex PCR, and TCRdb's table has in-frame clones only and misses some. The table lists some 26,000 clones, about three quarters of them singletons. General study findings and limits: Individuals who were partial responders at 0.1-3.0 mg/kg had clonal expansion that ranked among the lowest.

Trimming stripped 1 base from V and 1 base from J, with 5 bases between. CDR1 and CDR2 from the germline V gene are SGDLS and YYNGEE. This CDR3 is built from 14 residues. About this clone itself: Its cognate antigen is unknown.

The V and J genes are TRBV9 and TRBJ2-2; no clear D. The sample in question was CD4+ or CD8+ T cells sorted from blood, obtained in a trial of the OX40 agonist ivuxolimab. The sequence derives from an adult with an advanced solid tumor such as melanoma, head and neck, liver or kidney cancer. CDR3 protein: CASSVSLNTGELFF. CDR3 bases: TGTGCCAGCAGCGTAAGTTTGAACACCGGGGAGCTGTTTTTT.